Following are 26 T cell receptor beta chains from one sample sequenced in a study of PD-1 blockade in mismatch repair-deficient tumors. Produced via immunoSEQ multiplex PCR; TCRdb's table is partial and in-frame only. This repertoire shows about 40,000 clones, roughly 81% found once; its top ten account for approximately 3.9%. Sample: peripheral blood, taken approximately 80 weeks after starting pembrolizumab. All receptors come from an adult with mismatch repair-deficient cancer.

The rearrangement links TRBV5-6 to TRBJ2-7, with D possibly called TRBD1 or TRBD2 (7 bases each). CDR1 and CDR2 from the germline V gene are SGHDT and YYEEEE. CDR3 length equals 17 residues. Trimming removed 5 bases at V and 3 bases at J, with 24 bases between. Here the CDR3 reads CASRSGGAGGYFYEQYF. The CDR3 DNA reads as TGTGCCAGCAGATCGGGAGGAGCAGGGGGTTATTTCTACGAGCAGTACTTC. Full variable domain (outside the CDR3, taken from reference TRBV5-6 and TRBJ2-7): DAGVTQSPTHLIKTRGQQVTLRCSPKSGHDTVSWYQQALGQGPQFIFQYYEEEERQRGNFPDRFSGHQFPNYSSELNVNALLLGDSALYLCASRSGGAGGYFYEQYFGPGTRLTVT.

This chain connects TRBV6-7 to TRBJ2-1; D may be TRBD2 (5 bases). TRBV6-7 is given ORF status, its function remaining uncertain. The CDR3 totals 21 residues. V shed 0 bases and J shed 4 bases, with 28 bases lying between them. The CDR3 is CASSYSRRAASADGGYNEQFF. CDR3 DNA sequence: TGTGCCAGCAGTTACTCGAGACGGGCGGCCAGCGCTGACGGCGGGTACAATGAGCAGTTCTTC.

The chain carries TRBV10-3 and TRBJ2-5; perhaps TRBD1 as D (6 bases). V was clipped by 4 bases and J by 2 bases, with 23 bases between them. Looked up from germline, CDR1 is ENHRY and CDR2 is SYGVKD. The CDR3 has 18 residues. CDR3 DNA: TGTGCCATCAGTGGACAAGACCTCCCGGGACACCAGCAAGAGACCCAGTACTTC. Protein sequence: CAISGQDLPGHQQETQYF.

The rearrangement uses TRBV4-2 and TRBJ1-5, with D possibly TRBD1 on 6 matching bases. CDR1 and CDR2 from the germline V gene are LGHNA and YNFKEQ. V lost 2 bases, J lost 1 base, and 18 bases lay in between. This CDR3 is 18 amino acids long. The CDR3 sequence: CASSQTSLQGMSNQPQHF. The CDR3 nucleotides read TGTGCCAGCAGCCAAACGTCATTACAGGGAATGAGCAATCAGCCCCAGCATTTT.

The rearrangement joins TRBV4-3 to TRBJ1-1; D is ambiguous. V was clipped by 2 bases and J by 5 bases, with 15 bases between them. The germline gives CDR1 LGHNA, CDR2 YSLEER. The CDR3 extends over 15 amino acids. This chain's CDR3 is CASSQLMGGRTEAFF. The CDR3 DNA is TGCGCCAGCAGCCAATTAATGGGAGGGCGAACTGAAGCTTTCTTT.

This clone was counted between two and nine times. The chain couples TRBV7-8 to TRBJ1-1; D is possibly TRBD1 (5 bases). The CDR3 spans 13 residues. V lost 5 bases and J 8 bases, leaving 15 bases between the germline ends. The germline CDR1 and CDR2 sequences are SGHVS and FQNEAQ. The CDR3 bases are TGTGCCAGCAGCCCGCCCCTCAGGGACGAAGCTTTCTTT. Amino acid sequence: CASSPPLRDEAFF.

CDR3 bases: TGTGCCAGCAGCTTCCTACTAGCGGGGCAACGGGAGCAGTACTTC. Amino acid sequence: CASSFLLAGQREQYF. The chain joins TRBV7-8 to TRBJ2-7; TRBD2 agrees at 10 bases. J was trimmed by 7 bases and V by 3 bases; bases with no gene match: 9. This CDR3 comprises 15 residues. Germline values: CDR1 SGHVS, CDR2 FQNEAQ.

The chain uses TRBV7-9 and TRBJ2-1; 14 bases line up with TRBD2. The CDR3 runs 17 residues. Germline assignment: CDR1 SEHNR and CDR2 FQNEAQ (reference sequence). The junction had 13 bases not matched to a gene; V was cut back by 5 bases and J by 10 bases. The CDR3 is CASSLGTSGSTSWEQFF. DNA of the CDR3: TGTGCCAGCAGCCTAGGGACTAGCGGGAGTACTTCGTGGGAGCAGTTCTTC. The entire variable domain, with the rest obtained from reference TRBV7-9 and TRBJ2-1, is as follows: DTGVSQNPRHKITKRGQNVTFRCDPISEHNRLYWYRQTLGQGPEFLTYFQNEAQLEKSRLLSDRFSAERPKGSFSTLEIQRTEQGDSAMYLCASSLGTSGSTSWEQFFGPGTRLTVL.

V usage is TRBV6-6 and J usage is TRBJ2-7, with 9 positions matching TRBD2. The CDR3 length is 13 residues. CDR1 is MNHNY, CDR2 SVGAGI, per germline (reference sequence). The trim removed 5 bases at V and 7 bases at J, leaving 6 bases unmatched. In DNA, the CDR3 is TGTGCCAGCAGTACTGGACTAGCGCGTGAGCAGTACTTC. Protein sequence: CASSTGLAREQYF.

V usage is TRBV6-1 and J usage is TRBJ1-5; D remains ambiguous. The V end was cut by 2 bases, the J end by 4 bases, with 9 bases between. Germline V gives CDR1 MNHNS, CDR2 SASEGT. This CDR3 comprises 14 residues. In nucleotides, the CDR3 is TGTGCCAGCAGTGAAATGGGCATAAATCAGCCCCAGCATTTT. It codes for CASSEMGINQPQHF.

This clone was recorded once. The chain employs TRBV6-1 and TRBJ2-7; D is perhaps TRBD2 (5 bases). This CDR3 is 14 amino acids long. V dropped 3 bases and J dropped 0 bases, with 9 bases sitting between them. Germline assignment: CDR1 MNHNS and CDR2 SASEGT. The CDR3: CASSEERDSYEQYF. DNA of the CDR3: TGTGCCAGCAGTGAGGAGAGGGACTCCTACGAGCAGTACTTC.

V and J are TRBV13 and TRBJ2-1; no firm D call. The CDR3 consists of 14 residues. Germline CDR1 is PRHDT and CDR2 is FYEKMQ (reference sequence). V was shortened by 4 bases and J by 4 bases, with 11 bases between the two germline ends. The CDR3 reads CASSSTALYNEQFF. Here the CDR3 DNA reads TGTGCCAGCAGCTCTACGGCGCTTTACAATGAGCAGTTCTTC.

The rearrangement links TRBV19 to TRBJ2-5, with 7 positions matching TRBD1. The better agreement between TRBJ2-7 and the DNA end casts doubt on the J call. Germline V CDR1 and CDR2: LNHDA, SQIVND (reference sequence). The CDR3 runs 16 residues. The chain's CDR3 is CASSIDTGAVSYEQYF. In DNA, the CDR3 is TGTGCCAGTAGTATAGACACAGGGGCCGTCAGCTACGAGCAGTACTTC.

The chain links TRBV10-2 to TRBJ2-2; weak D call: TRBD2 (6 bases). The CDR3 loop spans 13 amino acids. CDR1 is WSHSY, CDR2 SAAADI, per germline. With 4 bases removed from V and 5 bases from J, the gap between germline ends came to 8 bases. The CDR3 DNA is TGCGCCAGCAGTGGGGCGGGGACCGGGGAGCTGTTTTTT. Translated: CASSGAGTGELFF.

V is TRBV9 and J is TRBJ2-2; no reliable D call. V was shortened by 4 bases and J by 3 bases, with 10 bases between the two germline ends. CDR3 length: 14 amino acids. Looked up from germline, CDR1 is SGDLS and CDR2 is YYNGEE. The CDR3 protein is CASSLSAYTGELFF. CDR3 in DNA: TGTGCCAGCAGCCTCAGTGCCTACACCGGGGAGCTGTTTTTT.

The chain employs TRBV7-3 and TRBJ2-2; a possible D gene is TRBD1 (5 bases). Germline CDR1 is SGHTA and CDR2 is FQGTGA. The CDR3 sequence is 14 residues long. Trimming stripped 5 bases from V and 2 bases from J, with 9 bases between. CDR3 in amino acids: CASSPGHNTGELFF. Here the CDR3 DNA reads TGTGCCAGCAGCCCTGGACACAACACCGGGGAGCTGTTTTTT.

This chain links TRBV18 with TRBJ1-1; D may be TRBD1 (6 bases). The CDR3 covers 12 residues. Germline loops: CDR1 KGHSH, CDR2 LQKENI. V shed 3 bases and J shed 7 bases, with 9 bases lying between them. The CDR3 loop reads CASSPTQGEAFF. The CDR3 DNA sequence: TGTGCCAGCTCACCCACACAGGGTGAAGCTTTCTTT.

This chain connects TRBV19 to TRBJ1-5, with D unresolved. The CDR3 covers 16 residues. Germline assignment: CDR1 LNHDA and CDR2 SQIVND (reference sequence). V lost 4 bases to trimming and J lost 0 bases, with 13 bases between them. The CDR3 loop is CASSTLRFVSNQPQHF. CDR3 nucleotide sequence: TGTGCCAGTAGTACTCTCCGGTTTGTTAGCAATCAGCCCCAGCATTTT.

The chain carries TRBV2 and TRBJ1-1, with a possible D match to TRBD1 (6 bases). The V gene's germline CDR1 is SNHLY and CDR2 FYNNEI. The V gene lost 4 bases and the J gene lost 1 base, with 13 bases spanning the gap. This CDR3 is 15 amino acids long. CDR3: CASSVAGTTNTEAFF. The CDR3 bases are TGTGCCAGCAGTGTGGCCGGGACAACGAACACTGAAGCTTTCTTT.

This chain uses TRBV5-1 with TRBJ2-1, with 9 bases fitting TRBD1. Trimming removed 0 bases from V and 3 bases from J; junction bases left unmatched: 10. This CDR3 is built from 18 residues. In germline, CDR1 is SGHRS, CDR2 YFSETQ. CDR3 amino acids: CASSLAGQGSSGYNEQFF. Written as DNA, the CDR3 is TGCGCCAGCAGCTTGGCGGGACAGGGTTCATCTGGCTACAATGAGCAGTTCTTC.

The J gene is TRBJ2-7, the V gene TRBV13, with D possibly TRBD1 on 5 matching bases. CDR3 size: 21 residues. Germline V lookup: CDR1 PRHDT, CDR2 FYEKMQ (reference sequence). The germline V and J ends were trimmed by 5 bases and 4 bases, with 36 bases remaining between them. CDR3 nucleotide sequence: TGTGCCAGCAGCGATAGGCCCCCAGGGATTGGAGTCGATACGGGCCGATACGAGCAGTACTTC. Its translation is CASSDRPPGIGVDTGRYEQYF. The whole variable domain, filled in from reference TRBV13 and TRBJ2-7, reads AAGVIQSPRHLIKEKRETATLKCYPIPRHDTVYWYQQGPGQDPQFLISFYEKMQSDKGSIPDRFSAQQFSDYHSELNMSSLELGDSALYFCASSDRPPGIGVDTGRYEQYFGPGTRLTVT.

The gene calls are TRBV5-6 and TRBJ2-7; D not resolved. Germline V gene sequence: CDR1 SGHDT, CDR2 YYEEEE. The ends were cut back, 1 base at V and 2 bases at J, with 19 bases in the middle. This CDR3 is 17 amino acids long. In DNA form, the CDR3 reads TGTGCCAGCAGCTTGTTGGGCCAAAGGGATCTCCCCTACGAGCAGTACTTC. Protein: CASSLLGQRDLPYEQYF.

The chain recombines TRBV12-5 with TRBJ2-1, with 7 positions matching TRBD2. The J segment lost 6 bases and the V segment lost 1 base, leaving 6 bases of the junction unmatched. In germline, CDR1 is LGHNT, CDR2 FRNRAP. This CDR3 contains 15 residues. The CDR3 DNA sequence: TGTGCTAGTGGTTTGGGTCTAGCGGTGATCAATGAGCAGTTCTTC. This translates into CASGLGLAVINEQFF.

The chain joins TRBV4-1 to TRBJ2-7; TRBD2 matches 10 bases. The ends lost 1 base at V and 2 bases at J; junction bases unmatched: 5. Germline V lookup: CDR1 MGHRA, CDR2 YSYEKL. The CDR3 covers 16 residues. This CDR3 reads CASSQAFTSGTYEQYF. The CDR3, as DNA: TGCGCCAGCAGCCAAGCGTTCACTAGCGGGACCTACGAGCAGTACTTC.

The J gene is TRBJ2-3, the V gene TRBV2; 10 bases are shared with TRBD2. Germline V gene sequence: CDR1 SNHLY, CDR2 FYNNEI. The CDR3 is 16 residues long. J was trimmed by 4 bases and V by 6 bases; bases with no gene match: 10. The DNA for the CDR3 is TGTGCCAGCAGAGCCCTCACTAGCGGGGTGGCAGATACGCAGTATTTT. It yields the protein CASRALTSGVADTQYF.

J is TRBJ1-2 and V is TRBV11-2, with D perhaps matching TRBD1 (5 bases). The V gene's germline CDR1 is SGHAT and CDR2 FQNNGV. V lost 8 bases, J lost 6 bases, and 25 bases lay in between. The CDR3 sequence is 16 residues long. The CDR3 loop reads CASRPDMGVWMDGYTF. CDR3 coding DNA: TGTGCCAGCCGCCCTGATATGGGGGTCTGGATGGATGGCTACACCTTC.